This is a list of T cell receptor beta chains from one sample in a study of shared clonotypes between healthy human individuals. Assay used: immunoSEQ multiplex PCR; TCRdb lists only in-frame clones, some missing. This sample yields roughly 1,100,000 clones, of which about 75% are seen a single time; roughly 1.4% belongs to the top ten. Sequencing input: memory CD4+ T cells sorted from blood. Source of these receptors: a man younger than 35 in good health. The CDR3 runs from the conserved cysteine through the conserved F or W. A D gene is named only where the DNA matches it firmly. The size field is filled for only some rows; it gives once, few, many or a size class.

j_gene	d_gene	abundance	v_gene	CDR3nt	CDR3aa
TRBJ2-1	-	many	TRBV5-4	TGTGCCAGCAGCCCCCCCTCCTACAATGAGCAGTTCTTC	CASSPPSYNEQFF
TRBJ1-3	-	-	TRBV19	TGTGCCAGTAGTGGGCAGGGGTCCTCTGGAAACACCATATATTTT	CASSGQGSSGNTIYF
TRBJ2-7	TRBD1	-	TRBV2	TGTGCCAGCAGTCCCCGGGACAGGGGGCCCTACGAGCAGTACTTC	CASSPRDRGPYEQYF
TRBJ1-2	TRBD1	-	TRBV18	TGTGCCAGCTCGGGACTCTCAACAGGGGAAAATGGCTACACCTTC	CASSGLSTGENGYTF
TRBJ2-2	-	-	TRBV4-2	TGTGCCAGCAGCCCATCGGTTCGGTCAGGCGGCACCGGGGAGCTGTTTTTT	CASSPSVRSGGTGELFF
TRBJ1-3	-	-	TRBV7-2	TGTGCCAGCAGCTTAATGCCGTCCTCTGGAAACACCATATATTTT	CASSLMPSSGNTIYF
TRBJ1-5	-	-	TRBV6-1	TGTGCCAGCAGTGGGGCCCATAATAGCAATCAGCCCCAGCATTTT	CASSGAHNSNQPQHF
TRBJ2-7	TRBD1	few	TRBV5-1	TGCGCCAGCACCAAGGACAGGGGGCCCGAGCAGTACTTC	CASTKDRGPEQYF
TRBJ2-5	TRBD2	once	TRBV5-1	TGCGCCAGCAGGCGGGGGGGAGAGGAAGAGACCCAGTACTTC	CASRRGGEEETQYF
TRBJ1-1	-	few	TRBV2	TGTGCCAGCAGTCCAACCCGTGAAGCTTTCTTT	CASSPTREAFF
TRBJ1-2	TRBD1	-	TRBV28	TGTGCCGGCTCCGGGACAGCAAACCTCTATGGCTACACCTTC	CAGSGTANLYGYTF
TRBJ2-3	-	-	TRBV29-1	TGCAGCGCCGTAGCTGCGGGGGCCTCCACAGATACGCAGTATTTT	CSAVAAGASTDTQYF
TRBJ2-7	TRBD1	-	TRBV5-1	TGCGCCAGCAGACTTGGTTTGACAGGGGCAAACGAGCAGTACTTC	CASRLGLTGANEQYF
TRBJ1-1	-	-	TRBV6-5	TGTGCCAGCAGAAAGGACATGGTGAACACTGAAGCTTTCTTT	CASRKDMVNTEAFF
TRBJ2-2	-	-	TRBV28	TGTGCCAGCAGTTTAGGACAGCACACCGGGGAGCTGTTTTTT	CASSLGQHTGELFF
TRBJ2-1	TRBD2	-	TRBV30	TGTGCCTGGAGGTTAACCGGGACTAGCGGGAGATTCGTGAACAATGAGCAGTTCTTC	CAWRLTGTSGRFVNNEQFF
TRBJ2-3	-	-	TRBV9	TGTGCCAGCAGCGTAGGCGGCGGGGCGACAGATACGCAGTATTTT	CASSVGGGATDTQYF
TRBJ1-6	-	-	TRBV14	TGTGCCAGCAGCCAGAAAAGTTCACCCCTCCACTTT	CASSQKSSPLHF
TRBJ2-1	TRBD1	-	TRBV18	TGTGCCAGCTCACCCGGACAGGGGGCCTACAATGAGCAGTTCTTC	CASSPGQGAYNEQFF
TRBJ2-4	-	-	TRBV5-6	TGTGCCAGCAGCTTGGGGGGAGCCAAAAACATTCAGTACTTC	CASSLGGAKNIQYF
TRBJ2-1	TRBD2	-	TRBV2	TGTGCCAGCACGCTCGCTAGCGGCTCCTACAATGAGCAGTTCTTC	CASTLASGSYNEQFF
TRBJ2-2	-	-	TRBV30	TGTGCCTGGATCCCCGGGCTCCTTCCCACCGGGGAGCTGTTTTTT	CAWIPGLLPTGELFF